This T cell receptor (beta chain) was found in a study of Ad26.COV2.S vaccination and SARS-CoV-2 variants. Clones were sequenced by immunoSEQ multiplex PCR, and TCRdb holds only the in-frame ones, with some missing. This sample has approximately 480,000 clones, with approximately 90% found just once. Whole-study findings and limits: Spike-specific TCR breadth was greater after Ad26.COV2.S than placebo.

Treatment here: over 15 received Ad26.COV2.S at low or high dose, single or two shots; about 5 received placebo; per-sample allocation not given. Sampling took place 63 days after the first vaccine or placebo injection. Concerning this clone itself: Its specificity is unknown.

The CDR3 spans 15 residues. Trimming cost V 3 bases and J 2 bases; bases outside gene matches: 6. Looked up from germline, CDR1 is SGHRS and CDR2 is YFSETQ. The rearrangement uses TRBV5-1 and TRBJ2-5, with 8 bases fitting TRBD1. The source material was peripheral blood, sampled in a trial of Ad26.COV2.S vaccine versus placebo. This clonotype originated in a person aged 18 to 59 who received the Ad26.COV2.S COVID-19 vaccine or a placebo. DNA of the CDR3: TGCGCCAGCAGCTCAGGACAGGGATGGCAAGAGACCCAGTACTTC. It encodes CASSSGQGWQETQYF.